This TCR beta chain was captured by sequencing in a study of T cells after yellow fever vaccination. This clonotype was seen many times. TCRdb reprocessed the 5' RACE reads with MiXCR, giving one entry per CDR3 protein. The sample records about 160,000 distinct CDR3 sequences, approximately 6.7% being singletons. This clonotype was obtained from a man aged 18 to 35 who received the YFV17D yellow fever vaccine. Sequencing was performed on CD4+ T cells sorted from PBMCs, taken around 5 days after the first yellow fever vaccination.

The CDR3 sequence is CASGLVSADTQYF. The CDR3 coding sequence is TGTGCCAGCGGACTAGTCTCCGCAGATACGCAGTATTTT. This chain joins TRBV9 and TRBJ2-3; 7 nucleotides align to TRBD2. The CDR3 has 13 residues. The ends lost 7 bases at V and 4 bases at J; junction bases unmatched: 6. Germline V lookup: CDR1 SGDLS, CDR2 YYNGEE. The variable domain in full, with the rest retrieved from reference TRBV9 and TRBJ2-3, is DSGVTQTPKHLITATGQRVTLRCSPRSGDLSVYWYQQSLDQGLQFLIQYYNGEERAKGNILERFSAQQFPDLHSELNLSSLELGDSALYFCASGLVSADTQYFGPGTRLTVL.